These 16 T cell receptor beta chains were sequenced from one sample in a study of identical twins. Via MiXCR, TCRdb re-called the 5' RACE reads, giving one row per CDR3 protein. The sample has around 1.7 million distinct CDR3 sequences, under 35% seen once; the top ten hold under 0.35%. The sequenced material came from cord blood. The source of these receptors is a newborn girl in good health.

The V and J genes are TRBV20-1 and TRBJ1-1; D is perhaps TRBD1 (5 bases). V lost 6 bases and J 0 bases, leaving 11 bases between the germline ends. Germline V gene sequence: CDR1 DFQATT, CDR2 SNEGSKA (reference sequence). This CDR3 is 13 amino acids long. The CDR3 protein is CSAQGSLNTEAFF. CDR3 bases: TGCAGTGCCCAGGGTTCCCTGAACACTGAAGCTTTCTTT.

Many counts were recorded for this clonotype. CDR3 sequence (DNA): TGTGCCAGCAGCCCAAGTTGGTACAATGAGCAGTTCTTC. Translation: CASSPSWYNEQFF. This chain uses TRBV6-1 with TRBJ2-1; D remains ambiguous. V gave up 6 bases and J gave up 4 bases, with 10 bases separating them. This CDR3 region has 13 residues. In germline, CDR1 is MNHNS, CDR2 SASEGT.

This clonotype occurred a few times. The genes are TRBV10-3 and TRBJ1-6; 8 positions agree with TRBD1. Germline CDR1 ENHRY, CDR2 SYGVKD. The CDR3 contains 17 residues. Losses at the gene ends were 0 bases for V and 2 bases for J; bases not matched to a gene: 3. The CDR3 DNA is TGTGCCATCAGTGAGTCGGACAGGGAGACCTATAATTCACCCCTCCACTTT. As protein: CAISESDRETYNSPLHF.

The chain employs TRBV12-3 or TRBV12-4 and TRBJ2-3; possibly TRBD2 for D (5 bases). This CDR3 is built from 13 residues. The germline V and J ends were trimmed by 5 bases and 5 bases, with 11 bases remaining between them. The CDR3 loop reads CASSPVAGDTQYF. For the CDR3, the DNA is TGTGCCAGCAGTCCCGTGGCGGGAGATACGCAGTATTTT.

The chain carries TRBV20-1 and TRBJ2-1, with a tentative D call TRBD2 (6 bases). CDR3 length equals 11 residues. In germline, CDR1 is DFQATT, CDR2 SNEGSKA (reference sequence). With 3 bases removed from V and 9 bases from J, the gap between germline ends came to 9 bases. The CDR3 here is CSARLGGEQFF. The CDR3 bases are TGCAGTGCTAGGCTCGGGGGTGAGCAGTTCTTC.

This clonotype was observed a few times. The V call is TRBV5-1, the J call TRBJ2-3, with TRBD1 matching over 7 bases. The length of the CDR3 is 16 residues. Germline CDR1 is SGHRS and CDR2 is YFSETQ. The trim removed 4 bases at V and 0 bases at J, leaving 8 bases unmatched. The CDR3 region has the DNA TGCGCCAGCAGCGTCAACAGGGGCGTGAGCACAGATACGCAGTATTTT. It translates to CASSVNRGVSTDTQYF.

As for this clonotype: This may come from a read error, since a much larger clone is one base off. The chain uses TRBV6-1 and TRBJ1-1, with D perhaps TRBD1 (6 bases). Germline CDR1 reads MNHNS; CDR2 reads SASEGT. V lost 2 bases to trimming and J lost 3 bases, with 7 bases between them. The CDR3 runs 13 residues. The CDR3 sequence is CASSEKGDTEAFF. CDR3 coding DNA: TGTGCCAGCAGTGAAAAGGGGGACACTGAAGCTTTCTTT.

At least ten counts were recorded for this clonotype. The chain recombines TRBV29-1 with TRBJ2-5, with D maybe TRBD1 (5 bases). Germline V gene data show CDR1 as SQVTM and CDR2 as ANQGSEA. V was cut by 4 bases and J by 11 bases, with 14 bases left in between. The CDR3 has 11 amino acids. CDR3 sequence reads: CSVGGYNEQYF. CDR3 DNA: TGCAGCGTTGGGGGCTACAATGAGCAGTACTTC. Using reference TRBV29-1 and TRBJ2-5 for the parts outside the CDR3, the full variable domain is SAVISQKPSRDICQRGTSLTIQCQVDSQVTMMFWYRQQPGQSLTLIATANQGSEATYESGFVIDKFPISRPNLTFSTLTVSNMSPEDSSIYLCSVGGYNEQYFGPGTRLLVL.

This chain links TRBV20-1 with TRBJ2-7, with D unresolved. This CDR3 contains 11 residues. Trimming stripped 6 bases from V and 3 bases from J, with 9 bases between. From germline, CDR1 is DFQATT and CDR2 SNEGSKA (reference sequence). The chain's CDR3 is CSAKTDYEQYF. The CDR3 coding sequence is TGCAGTGCAAAGACGGACTACGAGCAGTACTTC.

The chain has TRBV20-1 and TRBJ2-7; 9 positions match TRBD1. V dropped 4 bases and J dropped 2; count of bases not matched to a gene: 3. Germline V gives CDR1 DFQATT, CDR2 SNEGSKA (reference sequence). The CDR3 sequence is 13 residues long. The CDR3 protein is CSATGTGPYEQYF. In DNA form, the CDR3 reads TGCAGTGCTACCGGGACAGGGCCCTACGAGCAGTACTTC.

This clonotype occurred a few times. J is TRBJ2-3 and V is TRBV7-9; D might be TRBD1 (7 bases). The germline gives CDR1 SEHNR, CDR2 FQNEAQ (reference sequence). There are 15 residues in the CDR3. Trimming cost V 4 bases and J 2 bases, with 13 bases left between them. The CDR3 loop is CASSSRRGVTDTQYF. Written as DNA, the CDR3 is TGTGCCAGCAGCTCTCGCAGGGGGGTCACAGATACGCAGTATTTT.

This sequence joins TRBV6-1 and TRBJ1-6, with D perhaps matching TRBD1 (6 bases). V dropped 4 bases and J dropped 3 bases, with 10 bases sitting between them. The CDR3 extends over 15 amino acids. Germline CDR1 reads MNHNS; CDR2 reads SASEGT. The CDR3 loop is CASSAPGHYNSPLHF. The CDR3 region has the DNA TGTGCCAGCAGTGCCCCGGGACACTATAATTCACCCCTCCACTTT.

The chain has TRBV25-1 and TRBJ1-6; D is possibly TRBD1 (6 bases). CDR3 size: 18 residues. The V gene's germline CDR1 is MGHDK and CDR2 SYGVNS. The V gene lost 2 bases and the J gene lost 9 bases, with 23 bases spanning the gap. The CDR3 DNA follows: TGTGCCAGCAGTGAAAAAGCCACTACGTGGCAGGGGAGTTCACCCCTCCACTTT. Protein sequence: CASSEKATTWQGSSPLHF.

The CDR3 DNA reads as TGTGCCTGGACAACTATGTACCAAGAGACCCAGTACTTC. Translating it yields CAWTTMYQETQYF. The chain employs TRBV30 and TRBJ2-5; D ambiguous. The CDR3 is 13 amino acids. Germline values: CDR1 GTSNPN, CDR2 SVGIG (reference sequence). V dropped 4 bases and J dropped 0 bases, with 9 bases sitting between them.

Comments on this clonotype: A junction end diverges from the germline sequence, so it may reflect a read error. This chain uses TRBV10-3 with TRBJ1-5, with D possibly matching TRBD1 (6 bases). The CDR3 is 15 amino acids. Germline assignment: CDR1 ENHRY and CDR2 SYGVKD. CDR3 region: CAISDKGEGNQPRHF. As DNA, the CDR3 is TGTGCCATCAGTGATAAGGGGGAAGGCAATCAGCCCCGGCATTTT.

For the CDR3, the DNA is TGTGCCAGCAGCTACCTACGGTATACGCAGTATTTT. Translation: CASSYLRYTQYF. This chain joins TRBV7-2 and TRBJ2-3; no firm D call. This CDR3 region has 12 residues. The germline gives CDR1 SGHTA, CDR2 FQGNSA. Between the trimmed V and J ends, which lost 4 bases and 7 bases, there was a span of 9 bases. The entire variable domain, with the rest obtained from reference TRBV7-2 and TRBJ2-3, is as follows: GAGVSQSPSNKVTEKGKDVELRCDPISGHTALYWYRQSLGQGLEFLIYFQGNSAPDKSGLPSDRFSAERTGGSVSTLTIQRTQQEDSAVYLCASSYLRYTQYFGPGTRLTVL.